The 23 T cell receptor beta chains in this list originate from one sample, sequenced in a study of CD8 T cells in ankylosing spondylitis. Study-level findings and limits: It appeared that ankylosing spondylitis blood was characterized by a TCR beta motif of under ten highly homologous variants.

Antigens for these TCRs are unknown. Via MiXCR, TCRdb re-called the 5' RACE reads, giving one row per CDR3 protein. The sample holds 700,000 or so distinct CDR3 sequences, around 20% seen once. Material for sequencing was blood, either unsorted or a sorted T cell fraction (not recorded which). The receptors come from a male donor with ankylosing spondylitis.

This clonotype was seen only a few times. This chain connects TRBV6-1 to TRBJ1-6; 9 bases are shared with TRBD1. Per the germline V gene, CDR1 is MNHNS and CDR2 is SASEGT. This CDR3 spans 16 amino acids. The J segment lost 7 bases and the V segment lost 2 bases, leaving 6 bases of the junction unmatched. DNA for the CDR3: TGTGCCAGCAGTGAATCTCCCGGGACAGGGAATTCACCCCTCCACTTT. Translated, it gives CASSESPGTGNSPLHF.

This clonotype was seen only a few times. The chain employs TRBV7-9 and TRBJ2-7; 7 nucleotides match TRBD2. V gave up 5 bases and J gave up 2 bases; unmatched junction bases: 9. Germline loops: CDR1 SEHNR, CDR2 FQNEAQ (reference sequence). The CDR3 has 15 residues. CDR3 protein: CASSAGLDLTYEQYF. The CDR3 coding sequence is TGTGCCAGCAGCGCCGGACTAGACCTTACCTACGAGCAGTACTTC.

Only a few counts were recorded for this clonotype. The chain is built from TRBV20-1 and TRBJ2-5; 9 positions agree with TRBD2. Germline lookup yields CDR1 DFQATT and CDR2 SNEGSKA (reference sequence). The trim removed 0 bases at V and 5 bases at J, leaving 7 bases unmatched. CDR3 length equals 15 residues. CDR3 nucleotides: TGCAGTGCTAGAGACCGACTAGCGGCTCGCGAGACCCAGTACTTC. Protein product: CSARDRLAARETQYF.

J is TRBJ2-1 and V is TRBV20-1; no firm D call. Germline CDR1 reads DFQATT; CDR2 reads SNEGSKA (reference sequence). CDR3 length equals 14 residues. V was clipped by 1 base and J by 4 bases, with 11 bases between them. The CDR3 reads CSARVLDLYNEQFF. Here the CDR3 DNA reads TGCAGTGCTAGAGTGCTAGATCTATACAATGAGCAGTTCTTC.

This clonotype has a handful of counts. V gene TRBV18 combines with J gene TRBJ2-2, with TRBD1 matching over 8 bases. The CDR3 totals 17 residues. Germline assignment: CDR1 KGHSH and CDR2 LQKENI. V lost 0 bases and J lost 6; bases outside the gene matches: 9. CDR3 nucleotide sequence: TGTGCCAGCTCACCACCCCGTCCAGGGGGCACGGCCGGGGAGCTGTTTTTT. Encoded protein: CASSPPRPGGTAGELFF.

In this sample, this clonotype turned up many times. The chain employs TRBV27 and TRBJ2-1; the D gene is possibly TRBD1 (5 bases). From germline, CDR1 is MNHEY and CDR2 SMNVEV (reference sequence). This CDR3 has 17 residues. V shed 5 bases and J shed 1 base, with 18 bases lying between them. The CDR3 sequence is CASSPRQGMRSYNEQFF. The CDR3 DNA follows: TGTGCCAGCAGTCCCCGGCAGGGCATGAGATCCTACAATGAGCAGTTCTTC.

This clonotype occurred a few times. The chain combines TRBV20-1 with TRBJ2-1; TRBD1 matches 10 bases. V lost 3 bases and J lost 2; bases outside the gene matches: 4. Germline CDR1 and CDR2: DFQATT and SNEGSKA (reference sequence). CDR3 length: 15 residues. As DNA, the CDR3 is TGCAGTGCTAGTCTCGACAGGGGGCCCTACAATGAGCAGTTCTTC. Encoded protein: CSASLDRGPYNEQFF.

The gene calls are TRBV6-4 and TRBJ2-2; 9 bases line up with TRBD2. Trimming at V came to 3 bases and at J to 5 bases, leaving 4 bases not matched to a gene. The CDR3 is 15 residues long. Germline loops: CDR1 MRHNA, CDR2 SNTAGT. Here the CDR3 reads CASSEASGNTGELFF. The CDR3 coding sequence is TGTGCCAGCAGTGAGGCTAGCGGGAATACCGGGGAGCTGTTTTTT.

The sample holds a few counts of this clonotype. The chain is built from TRBV5-1 and TRBJ2-7; perhaps D is TRBD1 or TRBD2 (5 bases each). Germline loops: CDR1 SGHRS, CDR2 YFSETQ. This CDR3 is 14 amino acids long. The V gene lost 2 bases and the J gene lost 5 bases, with 14 bases spanning the gap. This CDR3 reads CASSFRGAGDEQYF. Here the CDR3 DNA reads TGCGCCAGCAGCTTCCGAGGGGCCGGCGACGAGCAGTACTTC.

This rearrangement joins TRBV2 to TRBJ2-1; 11 positions agree with TRBD2. V trimming: 9 bases; J trimming: 0 bases; junction bases outside the gene matches: 4. There are 15 residues in the CDR3. Germline loops: CDR1 SNHLY, CDR2 FYNNEI. CDR3 region: CARGGTSGSYNEQFF. For the CDR3, the DNA is TGTGCCAGGGGAGGGACTAGCGGCTCCTACAATGAGCAGTTCTTC.

This clonotype was seen many times. The V and J genes are TRBV7-9 and TRBJ1-2; D unresolved. With 1 base removed from V and 4 bases from J, the gap between germline ends came to 16 bases. Germline V gene lookup returns CDR1 SEHNR and CDR2 FQNEAQ (reference sequence). This CDR3 is 16 amino acids long. CDR3 bases: TGTGCCAGCAGCTTAGAGGCCAGGCTCGACCCCTATGGCTACACCTTC. Translating it yields CASSLEARLDPYGYTF.

This clonotype was picked up a small number of times. A much larger clonotype is one base distant, so this may be a read error. The J gene is TRBJ1-1, the V gene TRBV10-3; 8 bases align to TRBD1. The CDR3 consists of 14 residues. CDR1 ENHRY and CDR2 SYGVKD come from the germline V gene. CDR3 sequence reads: CAIRADRDGTEAVF. CDR3 in DNA: TGTGCCATCAGGGCGGACAGGGACGGCACTGAAGCTGTCTTT.

This clonotype came up a few times. This chain links TRBV12-3 or TRBV12-4 with TRBJ2-1; unclear D gene. The germline V and J ends were trimmed by 3 bases and 0 bases, with 9 bases remaining between them. This CDR3 is built from 15 residues. Here the CDR3 reads CASSFGHPSYNEQFF. The CDR3, as DNA: TGTGCCAGCAGTTTCGGGCACCCCTCCTACAATGAGCAGTTCTTC.

The CDR3 is CASSYGNQASGGRLFF. DNA of the CDR3: TGTGCCAGCAGTTACGGGAACCAGGCCTCGGGTGGGAGACTGTTTTTT. The V call is TRBV6-5, the J call TRBJ1-4, with D unclear. Germline values: CDR1 MNHEY, CDR2 SVGAGI. The V and J ends lost 2 bases and 13 bases respectively, with 23 bases between them. The CDR3 sequence is 16 residues long.

The V call is TRBV11-2, the J call TRBJ2-3, with 10 bases matching TRBD1. CDR1 and CDR2 (germline): SGHAT, FQNNGV. Trimming removed 5 bases from V and 0 bases from J; junction bases left unmatched: 5. The CDR3 is made up of 16 amino acids. CDR3 sequence (DNA): TGTGCCAGCAGCCACGGGACAGGGGCTAGCACAGATACGCAGTATTTT. The encoded protein is CASSHGTGASTDTQYF.

This clonotype has just a few counts. CDR3 DNA sequence: TGTGCCAGCAGCCCTGGGACTAGCGGGACGTACCAAGAGACCCAGTACTTC. Its translation: CASSPGTSGTYQETQYF. V usage is TRBV12-3 or TRBV12-4 and J usage is TRBJ2-5; 13 nucleotides align to TRBD2. The CDR3 spans 17 residues. Losses at the gene ends were 6 bases for V and 0 bases for J; bases not matched to a gene: 7.

This clonotype has at least ten counts. The V call is TRBV12-3 or TRBV12-4, the J call TRBJ2-3; unclear D gene. The CDR3 totals 12 residues. V was clipped by 8 bases and J by 6 bases, with 12 bases between them. The CDR3 coding sequence is TGTGCCAGCCGGCTGACCCGCGATACGCAGTATTTT. Residues: CASRLTRDTQYF.

V and J are TRBV4-2 and TRBJ2-3; tentatively, D is TRBD1 or TRBD2 (5 bases each). Trimming left V 0 bases short and J 11 bases short, with 12 bases between. The CDR3 totals 13 residues. Looked up from germline, CDR1 is LGHNA and CDR2 is YNFKEQ. CDR3 nucleotide sequence: TGTGCCAGCAGCCAAGATTTCGGGGCCATGCAGTATTTT. Protein product: CASSQDFGAMQYF.

This clonotype was detected ten times or more. V is TRBV12-3 or TRBV12-4 and J is TRBJ1-1; perhaps TRBD1 as D (6 bases). The CDR3 has 13 amino acids. Trimming took 5 bases from V and 4 from J, leaving 11 bases between them. CDR3 region: CASSPGVSTEAFF. CDR3 nucleotides: TGTGCCAGCAGTCCAGGGGTGTCCACTGAAGCTTTCTTT.

Notes on this clonotype: A clone one base away is much larger, so this may be a read error. The rearrangement uses TRBV5-1 and TRBJ1-1, with 7 positions matching TRBD1. Germline V gene data show CDR1 as SGHRS and CDR2 as YFSETQ. The CDR3 loop spans 14 amino acids. The CDR3 DNA is TGCACCAGCAGCAGGGGGGGACAGAACACTGAAGCTTTCTTT. Translation gives CTSSRGGQNTEAFF.

The J gene is TRBJ1-1, the V gene TRBV7-9; D unresolved. The germline V gene has CDR1 SEHNR and CDR2 FQNEAQ (reference sequence). V was pared by 3 bases and J by 10 bases, with 15 bases between. The CDR3 totals 13 residues. CDR3 region: CASSFGDVGRAFF. CDR3 coding DNA: TGTGCCAGCAGCTTTGGTGACGTCGGGCGAGCTTTCTTT.

The J gene is TRBJ2-1, the V gene TRBV7-2; a possible D gene is TRBD2 (5 bases). Trimming took 6 bases from V and 6 from J, leaving 18 bases between them. The CDR3 contains 15 residues. Germline assignment: CDR1 SGHTA and CDR2 FQGNSA. CDR3 bases: TGTGCCAGCAGTCCTACTTCCTCGCGGGTCAATGAGCAGTTCTTC. Translated: CASSPTSSRVNEQFF.

This chain joins TRBV3-1 and TRBJ2-1; TRBD1 or TRBD2 may be the D gene (6 bases each). CDR3 length: 15 residues. Germline V gene lookup returns CDR1 LGHDT and CDR2 YNNKEL (reference sequence). The ends were cut back, 5 bases at V and 6 bases at J, with 17 bases in the middle. The CDR3 loop is CASSANPGGPNEQFF. CDR3 coding DNA: TGTGCCAGCAGCGCAAACCCCGGGGGCCCCAATGAGCAGTTCTTC.